This record concerns one T cell receptor beta chain sequence. This clonotype was seen a few times. Its recognized antigen is unknown. A much larger clone lies one base from this, so it may be a read error. Library creation used 5' RACE. Sequenced on an Illumina HiSeq 2500. A second roughly 6 to 11 cycle PCR used a sample-barcoded 5' primer and a J-beta primer mix. Each TCR beta cDNA molecule received a unique molecular identifier from a template-switch 5' adaptor carrying 12 random nucleotides. Each sample yielded at least 2.5 million CDR3-containing paired-end reads. The Mint cDNA synthesis kit, primed by a TRBC-specific oligonucleotide, was used to synthesize first-strand cDNA from all RNA. After uracil-DNA glycosylase treatment, a first 18-cycle PCR used universal primers M1SS and BC2_uni_R on all cDNA. The paper's processing steps were these. For normalization, 1 million high-quality reads were randomly selected from each sample, with every read carrying a distinct molecular identifier. Reads with shared molecular identifiers were discarded instead of being binned into consensus sequences. CDR3 identification, clonotype clustering and error correction used MiTCR with a Q25 quality threshold and the strictest error-elimination algorithm. Lower-bound total TCR beta diversity was estimated with a nonparametric unseen species model using Euler transformation. The public sequencing data were trimmed at Q25 with fastp and processed into clonotypes with MiXCR by TCRdb, which kept only in-frame beta chains. Records with the same CDR3 protein are collapsed into one entry carrying the most frequent genes and DNA. The V and J calls reflect TCRdb's pipeline rather than the authors' work. For this sample there are about 1.4 million distinct CDR3 sequences; approximately 59% appear just once. Jointly, the top ten make up over 5% of the sample.

The roughly 38 donors, aged about 6 to 95 years, were systemically healthy Caucasian individuals from Russia. Approximately 11 milliliters of peripheral blood were drawn from each donor into EDTA-treated Vacutainer tubes. Ficoll-Paque density-gradient centrifugation was used to isolate PBMCs, with at least 6 million per sample. Trizol reagent was used to extract total RNA from the PBMCs, yielding at least 5.5 micrograms per sample. For every donor, flow cytometry on a PBMC aliquot measured the percentage of naive CD45RAhigh/CD27high T cells. This specimen belongs to a study of blood T cells in healthy people across ages (dated by TCRdb to the mid-2010s). With respect to the entire study: In model experiments, roughly one uniquely barcoded TCR beta cDNA molecule per two T cells was captured by template switching. The donors were divided into four age groups: young (average approximately 17 years), middle-aged (approximately 39), aged (approximately 59) and long-lived (more than 75). To avoid experimental bias, donors of different ages were spread randomly across the sequencing lanes. The study measured age-related changes in TCR beta repertoire diversity using deep sequencing normalized with unique cDNA molecular identifiers. The study analyzed two additional independent replicas of 1 million unique cDNA reads from the same blood draw for two donors, one aged 18 to 29 and one aged 80 or older.

Here is what the overall study found, with its caveats: Compared with the aged group, the long-lived group had more naive CD4+ T cells, fewer expanded clones and increased TCR diversity, a pattern suggesting age selection. Total diversity estimates from one million sequenced T cells were considered lower bounds and underestimates. Since profiling was done on bulk unsorted PBMCs, naive and antigen-experienced compartments could not be conclusively compared. As age increased, observed TCR beta diversity per million T cells dropped in a roughly linear way, and a significant reduction was already evident by age 40. The CMV infection status of donors was not known, potentially confounding age-related changes in expanded clonotypes. The percentage of naive T cells measured by flow cytometry correlated strongly with observed TCR beta diversity.

The germline V gene sets CDR1 to SGHTA and CDR2 to FQGNSA. Including the terminal cysteine and phenylalanine, the CDR3 comprises 14 residues. Only the CDR3 portion is preserved as DNA: 42 bases, with reading frame beginning at the first base. This receptor chain uses TRBV7-2 and TRBJ2-4; the best D guess is TRBD2, with 6 bases matching. Sequencing was performed on blood. This TCR was sampled from a man younger than 35 in good health. The CDR3 reads CASSVAEAKNIQYF. The sequenced DNA is TGTGCCAGCAGCGTAGCGGAAGCCAAAAACATTCAGTACTTC.